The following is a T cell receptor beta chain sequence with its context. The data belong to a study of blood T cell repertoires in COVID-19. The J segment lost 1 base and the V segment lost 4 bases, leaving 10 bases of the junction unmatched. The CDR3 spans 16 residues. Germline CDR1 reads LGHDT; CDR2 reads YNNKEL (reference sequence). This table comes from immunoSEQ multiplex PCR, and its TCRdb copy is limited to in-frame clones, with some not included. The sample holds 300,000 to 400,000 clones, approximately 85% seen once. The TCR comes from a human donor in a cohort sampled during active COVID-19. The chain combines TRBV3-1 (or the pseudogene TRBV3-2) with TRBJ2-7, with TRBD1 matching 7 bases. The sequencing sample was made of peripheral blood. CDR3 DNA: TGTGCCAGCAGCCCCGCCCGGGACAGAAATTCCTACGAGCAGTACTTC. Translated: CASSPARDRNSYEQYF.